These 13 T cell receptor beta chains were all obtained from the same sample, sequenced in a study of tumor T cells in aggressive B-cell lymphoma. TCRdb's table, derived via immunoSEQ multiplex PCR, lists solely in-frame clones and lacks some. The table lists about 1,900 clones, more than 85% of them singletons, with roughly 10% in the top ten. The sequenced material came from tumor tissue. Every receptor here comes from an adult with diffuse large B cell lymphoma.

The rearrangement links TRBV6-6 to TRBJ1-4; D is perhaps TRBD1 (6 bases). This CDR3 contains 15 residues. V was trimmed by 1 base and J by 6 bases, leaving 12 bases between them. Germline CDR1 is MNHNY and CDR2 is SVGAGI (reference sequence). CDR3 DNA sequence: TGTGCCAGCAGTTACTTGCCGGGGGGCCATGAAAAACTGTTTTTT. This encodes CASSYLPGGHEKLFF.

The chain's CDR3 is CASSTGGSTEEPQHF. CDR3 DNA sequence: TGTGCCAGTAGTACAGGGGGCTCTACCGAAGAACCCCAGCATTTT. The chain carries TRBV19 and TRBJ1-5, with 8 bases aligning to TRBD1. The junction had 12 bases not matched to a gene; V was cut back by 4 bases and J by 10 bases. The CDR3 consists of 15 residues. Germline lookup yields CDR1 LNHDA and CDR2 SQIVND (reference sequence). Looking up the rest from reference TRBV19 and TRBJ1-5 gives the full variable domain: DGGITQSPKYLFRKEGQNVTLSCEQNLNHDAMYWYRQDPGQGLRLIYYSQIVNDFQKGDIAEGYSVSREKKESFPLTVTSAQKNPTAFYLCASSTGGSTEEPQHFGDGTRLSIL.

The V and J genes are TRBV7-8 and TRBJ1-4; D is possibly TRBD1 (5 bases). Germline assignment: CDR1 SGHVS and CDR2 FQNEAQ. This CDR3 comprises 16 residues. V lost 5 bases, J lost 4 bases, and 17 bases lay in between. The CDR3 nucleotides are TGTGCCAGCAGCCTATTTTGGGGCGTCGATAATGAAAAACTGTTTTTT. This translates into CASSLFWGVDNEKLFF. Full variable domain (rest looked up from reference TRBV7-8 and TRBJ1-4): GAGVSQSPRYKVAKRGQDVALRCDPISGHVSLFWYQQALGQGPEFLTYFQNEAQLDKSGLPSDRFFAERPEGSVSTLKIQRTQQEDSAVYLCASSLFWGVDNEKLFFGSGTQLSVL.

This clone was detected only once. The V and J genes are TRBV7-2 and TRBJ1-2; no firm D call. The CDR3 is made up of 13 amino acids. The germline CDR1 and CDR2 sequences are SGHTA and FQGNSA. Trimming left V 6 bases short and J 0 bases short, with 8 bases between. CDR3 in DNA: TGTGCCAGCAGTTTAACGGCTAACTATGGCTACACCTTC. Translating gives CASSLTANYGYTF.

The rearrangement joins TRBV27 to TRBJ2-5, with 10 bases matching TRBD1. The J call may be wrong; the DNA end is better matched by TRBJ2-7. The CDR3 is 15 amino acids. The germline V gene encodes CDR1 MNHEY and CDR2 SMNVEV (reference sequence). The CDR3 sequence is CASSIRQGAYYEQYF. The CDR3 DNA reads TGTGCCAGCAGTATTCGACAGGGGGCTTACTACGAGCAGTACTTC.

V is TRBV6-5 and J is TRBJ2-7, with TRBD2 identical over 7 bases. The V gene end was trimmed by 10 bases and the J gene end by 5 bases; junction bases not matched to a gene: 14. The CDR3 has 14 residues. Germline V lookup: CDR1 MNHEY, CDR2 SVGAGI. The CDR3 here is CATTLRGDGDEQYF. As DNA, the CDR3 is TGTGCCACCACTCTCCGGGGGGACGGGGACGAGCAGTACTTC.

The chain couples TRBV9 to TRBJ2-3; 10 positions agree with TRBD2. Germline CDR1 and CDR2: SGDLS and YYNGEE. J lost 1 base, V lost 2 bases, and 7 bases had no gene match. The CDR3 has 17 residues. CDR3 coding DNA: TGTGCCAGCAGCGTCCAGCGGGAGGGCCCTCGCACAGATACGCAGTATTTT. It encodes CASSVQREGPRTDTQYF. Variable domain in full (rest from reference TRBV9 and TRBJ2-3): DSGVTQTPKHLITATGQRVTLRCSPRSGDLSVYWYQQSLDQGLQFLIQYYNGEERAKGNILERFSAQQFPDLHSELNLSSLELGDSALYFCASSVQREGPRTDTQYFGPGTRLTVL.

The rearrangement uses TRBV4-2 and TRBJ1-2; 8 nucleotides line up with TRBD1. V lost 4 bases, J lost 3 bases, and 10 bases stayed unmatched. The CDR3 length is 16 residues. CDR1 and CDR2 (germline): LGHNA, YNFKEQ. CDR3 DNA sequence: TGTGCCAGCAGCCTAACCGCCGGGACAGGAGACTATGGCTACACCTTC. It encodes CASSLTAGTGDYGYTF.

V gene TRBV18 combines with J gene TRBJ1-1; D not resolved. V lost 0 bases to trimming and J lost 4 bases, with 15 bases between them. The CDR3 has 16 amino acids. The V gene's germline CDR1 is KGHSH and CDR2 LQKENI. CDR3 coding DNA: TGTGCCAGCTCACCACCACGGGGTCGGCTGGGCACTGAAGCTTTCTTT. Protein product: CASSPPRGRLGTEAFF.

The V call is TRBV2, the J call TRBJ1-2; D not resolved. From germline, CDR1 is SNHLY and CDR2 FYNNEI. V lost 9 bases, J lost 2 bases, and 16 bases lay in between. This CDR3 has 14 amino acids. The CDR3 coding sequence is TGTGCCAGTCGCCGGGGAGTTCAAAACTATGGCTACACCTTC. This gives the protein CASRRGVQNYGYTF. Full variable domain (remainder filled in from reference TRBV2 and TRBJ1-2): EPEVTQTPSHQVTQMGQEVILRCVPISNHLYFYWYRQILGQKVEFLVSFYNNEISEKSEIFDDQFSVERPDGSNFTLKIRSTKLEDSAMYFCASRRGVQNYGYTFGSGTRLTVV.

The rearrangement uses TRBV6-4 and TRBJ1-5; the D gene is possibly TRBD1 (5 bases). The germline CDR1 and CDR2 sequences are MRHNA and SNTAGT. The CDR3 loop spans 14 amino acids. The ends were cut back, 9 bases at V and 5 bases at J, with 17 bases in the middle. CDR3 nucleotide sequence: TGTGCCAGTAGGGAGGGCAGGGACGATCAGCCCCAGCATTTT. Translation gives CASREGRDDQPQHF.

V is TRBV5-1 and J is TRBJ2-5; 9 bases are a match to TRBD1. The J call is in doubt because the DNA end fits TRBJ2-7 better. The CDR3 runs to 14 residues. Looked up from germline, CDR1 is SGHRS and CDR2 is YFSETQ. The chain's CDR3 is CASSQGQGAFEQYF. In DNA, the CDR3 is TGCGCCAGCAGCCAGGGACAGGGAGCTTTCGAGCAGTACTTC.

The chain uses TRBV5-1 and TRBJ2-2; D not resolved. Trimming shortened V by 0 bases and J by 8 bases, and 20 bases separated the two germline ends. This CDR3 is built from 17 residues. Germline lookup yields CDR1 SGHRS and CDR2 YFSETQ. The CDR3 loop is CASSLAAYSPKSGELFF. CDR3 nucleotide sequence: TGCGCCAGCAGCTTGGCCGCTTACAGTCCAAAATCGGGGGAGCTGTTTTTT.